The 10 T cell receptor beta chains below come from one sample, sequenced in a study of cytomegalovirus exposure and HLA in healthy donors. The PCR ran on 60 Vbeta and 13 Jbeta primers. Profiled with immunoSEQ multiplex PCR; TCRdb holds only in-frame clones, not every one. The sample shows around 120,000 clones, approximately 81% of them seen only once. Sequencing used PBMCs. All receptors come from a woman in her thirties in good health and CMV-seronegative.

The chain links TRBV5-1 to TRBJ1-4; 9 bases fit TRBD1. Trimming at V came to 4 bases and at J to 4 bases, leaving 5 bases not matched to a gene. Germline V gene data show CDR1 as SGHRS and CDR2 as YFSETQ. The length of the CDR3 is 15 residues. The DNA for the CDR3 is TGCGCCAGCAGCCTGGGGGACAGGGATAATGAAAAACTGTTTTTT. It encodes CASSLGDRDNEKLFF.

In this sample, this clone turned up once. This chain connects TRBV18 to TRBJ1-1; TRBD1 agrees at 8 bases. The CDR3 contains 14 residues. CDR1 KGHSH and CDR2 LQKENI come from the germline V gene. Losses at the gene ends were 3 bases for V and 7 bases for J; bases not matched to a gene: 7. CDR3 sequence reads: CASSPLDRAFEAFF. DNA for the CDR3: TGTGCCAGCTCACCGTTGGACAGGGCCTTTGAAGCTTTCTTT.

The chain has TRBV28 and TRBJ2-5; D is possibly TRBD2 (5 bases). With the DNA end fitting TRBJ2-7 better, the J assignment may be wrong. Looked up from germline, CDR1 is MDHEN and CDR2 is SYDVKM. The CDR3 length is 15 residues. As DNA, the CDR3 is TGTGCCAGCAGTCCCCGTTGGCTAGCATCCTACGAGCAGTACTTC. Protein sequence: CASSPRWLASYEQYF.

This clone was detected only once. The CDR3 protein is CASSTGTGGYNEQFF. The CDR3, as DNA: TGTGCCAGTAGTACCGGGACAGGGGGCTACAATGAGCAGTTCTTC. The rearrangement links TRBV19 to TRBJ2-1; 11 bases are a match to TRBD1. CDR1 is LNHDA, CDR2 SQIVND, per germline (reference sequence). The CDR3 has 15 amino acids. V shed 4 bases, J shed 3 bases, and the junction held 2 bases outside the gene matches.

The chain is built from TRBV28 and TRBJ2-5; possible D gene TRBD2, 6 bases. V lost 6 bases, J lost 5 bases, and 16 bases lay in between. CDR1 and CDR2 (germline): MDHEN, SYDVKM. The CDR3 length is 14 residues. The CDR3 bases are TGTGCCAGCAGCTCAGCTAATGGGGGGGAGACCCAGTACTTC. This encodes CASSSANGGETQYF.

The gene calls are TRBV11-2 and TRBJ2-7; D might be TRBD2 (5 bases). Germline CDR1 SGHAT, CDR2 FQNNGV. Trimming removed 1 base at V and 4 bases at J, with 14 bases between. There are 15 residues in the CDR3. The CDR3 DNA sequence: TGTGCCAGCAGCTTAGCGATCATCCCGGGGTACGAGCAGTACTTC. Encoded protein: CASSLAIIPGYEQYF. The whole variable domain, filled in from reference TRBV11-2 and TRBJ2-7, reads EAGVAQSPRYKIIEKRQSVAFWCNPISGHATLYWYQQILGQGPKLLIQFQNNGVVDDSQLPKDRFSAERLKGVDSTLKIQPAKLEDSAVYLCASSLAIIPGYEQYFGPGTRLTVT.

The V gene is TRBV5-4, the J gene TRBJ2-7; the match to TRBD1 covers 8 bases. The germline gives CDR1 SGHNT, CDR2 YYREEE (reference sequence). With V trimmed by 4 bases and J by 0 bases, 3 bases remained unmatched. This CDR3 comprises 14 residues. The CDR3 region is CASSRDRSSYEQYF. CDR3 in DNA: TGTGCCAGCAGCCGGGACAGGAGCTCCTACGAGCAGTACTTC.

The chain has TRBV4-2 and TRBJ2-7; TRBD2 is a possible D gene (5 bases). The CDR3 length is 14 residues. Trimming shortened V by 1 base and J by 4 bases, and 11 bases separated the two germline ends. In germline, CDR1 is LGHNA, CDR2 YNFKEQ. CDR3 sequence reads: CASSQVTSGYEQYF. For the CDR3, the DNA is TGTGCCAGCAGCCAAGTAACTAGTGGGTACGAGCAGTACTTC.

The genes are TRBV18 and TRBJ2-7, with D hard to call. Germline V gene sequence: CDR1 KGHSH, CDR2 LQKENI. Trimming stripped 1 base from V and 3 bases from J, with 10 bases between. The CDR3 spans 14 residues. The CDR3 bases are TGTGCCAGCTCACCACAGAACAGAATCTACGAGCAGTACTTC. This sequence encodes CASSPQNRIYEQYF.

The V call is TRBV7-2, the J call TRBJ2-1; 9 nucleotides line up with TRBD2. Germline CDR1 SGHTA, CDR2 FQGNSA. The CDR3 is 15 residues long. Trimming cost V 4 bases and J 4 bases; bases outside gene matches: 5. CDR3 DNA sequence: TGTGCCAGCAGCTGGGCGGGAGGGTCATACAATGAGCAGTTCTTC. Translation: CASSWAGGSYNEQFF. Full variable domain (rest looked up from reference TRBV7-2 and TRBJ2-1): GAGVSQSPSNKVTEKGKDVELRCDPISGHTALYWYRQSLGQGLEFLIYFQGNSAPDKSGLPSDRFSAERTGGSVSTLTIQRTQQEDSAVYLCASSWAGGSYNEQFFGPGTRLTVL.